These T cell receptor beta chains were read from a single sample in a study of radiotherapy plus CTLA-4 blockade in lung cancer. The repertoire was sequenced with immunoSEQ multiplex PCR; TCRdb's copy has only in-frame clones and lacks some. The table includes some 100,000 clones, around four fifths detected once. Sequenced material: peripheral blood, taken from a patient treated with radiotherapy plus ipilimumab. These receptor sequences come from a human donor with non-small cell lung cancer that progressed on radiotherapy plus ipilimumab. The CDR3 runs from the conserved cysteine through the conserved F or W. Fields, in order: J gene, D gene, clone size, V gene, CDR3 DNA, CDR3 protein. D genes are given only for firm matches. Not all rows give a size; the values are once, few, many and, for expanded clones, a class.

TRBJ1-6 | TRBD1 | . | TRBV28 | TGTGCCAGCAGATCGCCGGGACAGGGCAATTCACCCCTCCACTTT | CASRSPGQGNSPLHF
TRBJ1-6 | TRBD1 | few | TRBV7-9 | TGTGCCAGCAAGACAGGGGTCGATAATTCACCCCTCCACTTT | CASKTGVDNSPLHF
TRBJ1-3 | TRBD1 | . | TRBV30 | TGTGCCTGGAAACAGGGGCTTACTGGAAACACCATATATTTT | CAWKQGLTGNTIYF
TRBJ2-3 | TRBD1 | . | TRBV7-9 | TGTGCCAGCATGAAAACGACAGGGTTAGGTGGTACGCAGTATTTT | CASMKTTGLGGTQYF
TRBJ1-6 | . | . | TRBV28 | TGTGCCAGCAATTCCTTGGGGGGTTCCTATAATTCACCCCTCCACTTT | CASNSLGGSYNSPLHF
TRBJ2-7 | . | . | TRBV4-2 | TGTGCCAGCAGCCCAGGGGTAACCAACTACGAGCAGTACTTC | CASSPGVTNYEQYF
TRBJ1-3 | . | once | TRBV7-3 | TGTGCCAGCAGCTTAGGAGGGGCCGGAAACACCATATATTTT | CASSLGGAGNTIYF
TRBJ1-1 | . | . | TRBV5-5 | TGTGCCAGCAGCTTGTTAGCAGGAATGAACACTGAAGCTTTCTTT | CASSLLAGMNTEAFF
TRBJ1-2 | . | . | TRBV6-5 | TGTGCCAGCAGTTTAGGGCGCCTGGGAGGCTACACCTTC | CASSLGRLGGYTF
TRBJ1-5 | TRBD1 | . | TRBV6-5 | TGTGCCAGCAGTGCGACACAGGGGTCTCAGCCCCAGCATTTT | CASSATQGSQPQHF
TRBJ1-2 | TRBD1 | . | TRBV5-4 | TGTGCCAGCAGCCCACGACAGGGGGCGTTTGATGGCTACACCTTC | CASSPRQGAFDGYTF
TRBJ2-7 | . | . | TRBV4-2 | TGTGCCAGCAGCCCAGAAATGGTAGCGAAGAGCTCCTACGAGCAGTACTTC | CASSPEMVAKSSYEQYF
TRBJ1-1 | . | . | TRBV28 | TGTGCCAGCAGGGAGGGGGGGCTCAACACTGAAGCTTTCTTT | CASREGGLNTEAFF
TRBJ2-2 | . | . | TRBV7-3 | TGTGCCAGCAGCCCTAGTGGCAGCCTGAACACCGGGGAGCTGTTTTTT | CASSPSGSLNTGELFF
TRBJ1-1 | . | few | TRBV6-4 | TGTGCCAGCAGCCGCCAAAGGAACACTGAAGCTTTCTTT | CASSRQRNTEAFF
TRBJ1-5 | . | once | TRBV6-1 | TGTGCCAGCAGTGAAAGTCACACAGCCAATCAGCCCCAGCATTTT | CASSESHTANQPQHF
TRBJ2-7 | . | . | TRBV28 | TGTGCCAGCGGTTCTGTGAGCTCCTACGAGCAGTACTTC | CASGSVSSYEQYF
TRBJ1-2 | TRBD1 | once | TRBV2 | TGTGCCAGCAGGGGACAGGGGACCTATGGCTACACCTTC | CASRGQGTYGYTF
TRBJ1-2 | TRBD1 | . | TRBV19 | TGTGCCAGTAGTATCCCGGACAGGAGCTACACCTTC | CASSIPDRSYTF
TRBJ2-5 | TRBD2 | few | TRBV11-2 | TGTGCCAGCATGCGGGGGTTCCAAGAGACCCAGTACTTC | CASMRGFQETQYF
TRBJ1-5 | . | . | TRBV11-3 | TGTGCCAGCAGCTACTACGGGGAGCCCCAGCATTTT | CASSYYGEPQHF
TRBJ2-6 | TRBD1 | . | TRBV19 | TGTGCCAGTAGAGCAGGGGGTTCTGGGGCCAACGTCCTGACTTTC | CASRAGGSGANVLTF
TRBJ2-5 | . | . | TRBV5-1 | TGCGCCAGCAGCTTGGCCGGGGGCGCGTTACAAGAGACCCAGTACTTC | CASSLAGGALQETQYF
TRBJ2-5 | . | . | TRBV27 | TGTGCCAGCAGTTTAAGCCCAGGGTGGGGGCAAGAGACCCAGTACTTC | CASSLSPGWGQETQYF
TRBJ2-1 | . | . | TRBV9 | TGTGCCAGCAGCGTAGTCAATGAGCAGTTCTTC | CASSVVNEQFF
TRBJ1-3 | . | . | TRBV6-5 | TGTGCCAGCAGTTACTCGGGACTGCACTCTGGAAACACCATATATTTT | CASSYSGLHSGNTIYF
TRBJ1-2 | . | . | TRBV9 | TGTGCCAGCAGCGTAGAGAGTCGCTATGGCTACACCTTC | CASSVESRYGYTF
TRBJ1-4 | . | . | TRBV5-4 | TGTGCCAGCAGCTCGTGGGGTAATGAAAAACTGTTTTTT | CASSSWGNEKLFF
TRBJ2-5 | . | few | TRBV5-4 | TGTGCCAGCAGCCAGGGCTGGAAGAGGGACCAGTACTTC | CASSQGWKRDQYF
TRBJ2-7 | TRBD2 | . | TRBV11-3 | TGTGCCAGCAGCTCTTGGGGGGGTAGCAGAGACAAATACGAGCAGTACTTC | CASSSWGGSRDKYEQYF
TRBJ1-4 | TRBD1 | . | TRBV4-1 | TGCGCCAGCAGCCAAGATCGGGGACAGGGGGTCTTCGGAACTAATGAAAAACTGTTTTTT | CASSQDRGQGVFGTNEKLFF
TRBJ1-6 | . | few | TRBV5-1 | TGCGCCAGCAGCTTGGGGGTGCCGGGTAATTCACCCCTCCACTTT | CASSLGVPGNSPLHF
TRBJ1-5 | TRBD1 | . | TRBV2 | TGTGCCAGCAGTTTCGGACAGGGCAATCAGCCCCAGCATTTT | CASSFGQGNQPQHF
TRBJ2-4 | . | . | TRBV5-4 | TGTGCCAGCAGCATTTCTGTGCCCGGCGGGGTTCAGTACTTC | CASSISVPGGVQYF
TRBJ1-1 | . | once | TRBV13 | TGTGCCAGCAGCTGGGGACACATACTATTGAACACTGAAGCTTTCTTT | CASSWGHILLNTEAFF
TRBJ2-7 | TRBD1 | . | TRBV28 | TGTGCCAGCAGCCTAGGGACAGCCCCCTACGAGCAGTACTTC | CASSLGTAPYEQYF
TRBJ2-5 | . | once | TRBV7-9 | TGTGCCAGCAGCTTAGGGTCTACCACGGAGACCCAGTACTTC | CASSLGSTTETQYF
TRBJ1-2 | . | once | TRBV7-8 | TGTGCCAGCAGCTTAGGTTCGGGTCCATATGGCTACACCTTC | CASSLGSGPYGYTF
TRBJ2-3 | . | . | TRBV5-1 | TGCGCCAGCAGCTTGGAACCAAGCACAGATACGCAGTATTTT | CASSLEPSTDTQYF
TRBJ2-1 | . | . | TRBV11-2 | TGTGCCAGCAGCTTAGATCTACGCAATGAGCAGTTCTTC | CASSLDLRNEQFF
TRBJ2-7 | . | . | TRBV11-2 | TGTGCCAGCAGCTTGGCTCGCGGAGGGGCGACCTACGAGCAGTACTTC | CASSLARGGATYEQYF
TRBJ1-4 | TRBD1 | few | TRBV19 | TGTGCCAGTAGTATGTCAGGGGGGAATGAAAAACTGTTTTTT | CASSMSGGNEKLFF